These T cell receptor beta chains were read from a single sample in a study of blood T cells in healthy people across ages. Each CDR3 protein is one row after TCRdb ran MiXCR on the 5' RACE reads. The table includes around 1,100,000 distinct CDR3 sequences, more than 30% detected once. What was sequenced was blood. The receptors shown here come from a man aged 18 to 29 in good health. The CDR3 runs from the conserved cysteine through the conserved F or W. A D gene is named only where the DNA matches it firmly. A row's size may be missing; if present it is once, few, many or a size class.

TRBV20-1	TRBJ1-1	NA	NA	CSATSQMPNTEAFF	TGCAGTGCTACGTCACAGATGCCAAACACTGAAGCTTTCTTT
TRBV12-3/TRBV12-4	TRBJ2-5	NA	NA	CASALSVETQYF	TGTGCCAGCGCCCTTTCCGTAGAGACCCAGTACTTC
TRBV6-5	TRBJ2-1	NA	NA	CASSYFKGSEQFF	TGTGCCAGCAGTTACTTCAAGGGGAGTGAGCAGTTCTTC
TRBV7-2	TRBJ2-4	NA	NA	CASSPEGVAKNIQYF	TGTGCCAGCAGCCCCGAGGGGGTAGCCAAAAACATTCAGTACTTC
TRBV20-1	TRBJ1-5	NA	many	CSARSEGPAQHF	TGCAGTGCTAGATCGGAGGGTCCTGCCCAGCATTTT
TRBV10-3	TRBJ2-1	NA	few	CAIGGGGTGSYNEQFF	TGTGCCATCGGAGGGGGCGGTACAGGTTCCTACAATGAGCAGTTCTTC
TRBV9	TRBJ2-1	TRBD2	many	CASSAQLAGGYNEQFF	TGTGCCAGCAGCGCCCAACTAGCGGGGGGGTACAATGAGCAGTTCTTC
TRBV30	TRBJ1-2	NA	NA	CAWSLDYGYTF	TGTGCCTGGAGTCTGGACTATGGCTACACCTTC
TRBV20-1	TRBJ2-3	NA	NA	CSALNWQSTDTQYF	TGCAGTGCCCTGAATTGGCAGTCCACAGATACGCAGTATTTT
TRBV24-1	TRBJ1-2	TRBD1	NA	CATSVPPATGEGGGYTF	TGTGCCACCAGTGTCCCGCCCGCTACAGGGGAAGGTGGTGGCTACACCTTC
TRBV20-1	TRBJ2-5	TRBD1	NA	CSAINRGETQYF	TGCAGTGCTATCAACAGGGGGGAGACCCAGTACTTC
TRBV2	TRBJ2-1	NA	few	CASSEKSSYNEQFF	TGTGCCAGCAGTGAAAAGAGCTCCTACAATGAGCAGTTCTTC
TRBV12-3/TRBV12-4	TRBJ1-2	NA	NA	CASSFKNSYTF	TGTGCCAGCAGTTTCAAAAATAGCTACACCTTC
TRBV20-1	TRBJ2-7	TRBD1	NA	CNARDRGTGYYEQYF	TGCAATGCTAGAGACAGGGGGACTGGGTACTACGAGCAGTACTTC
TRBV20-1	TRBJ2-3	NA	NA	CSASRTYTSTDTQYF	TGCAGTGCTTCCCGGACTTATACTAGCACAGATACGCAGTATTTT
TRBV24-1	TRBJ2-5	NA	NA	CATSDLGTETQYF	TGTGCCACCAGTGATTTGGGCACGGAGACCCAGTACTTC
TRBV6-6	TRBJ1-1	NA	NA	CATRVGGNTEAFF	TGTGCCACAAGGGTCGGCGGGAACACTGAAGCTTTCTTT
TRBV7-9	TRBJ2-1	TRBD2	NA	CASSFSESGDSYNEQFF	TGTGCCAGCAGTTTCAGCGAAAGCGGGGACTCCTACAATGAGCAGTTCTTC
TRBV9	TRBJ1-4	NA	NA	CASSPDYGEKLFF	TGTGCCAGCAGCCCTGACTACGGCGAAAAACTGTTTTTT
TRBV20-1	TRBJ1-1	NA	NA	CSAVLGFKVGQGLNTEAFF	TGCAGCGCAGTGCTAGGGTTTAAAGTCGGCCAGGGATTGAACACTGAAGCTTTCTTT
TRBV29-1	TRBJ2-1	NA	few	CSVEDLGAEQFF	TGCAGCGTTGAAGATCTTGGGGCAGAGCAGTTCTTC
TRBV28	TRBJ2-3	NA	NA	CASSLGALNTQYF	TGTGCCAGCAGTTTAGGGGCATTGAATACGCAGTATTTT
TRBV24-1	TRBJ2-1	TRBD1	few	CATSEPTGWSYNEQFF	TGTGCCACCAGTGAACCGACAGGGTGGTCCTACAATGAGCAGTTCTTC
TRBV6-6	TRBJ2-1	TRBD1	few	CASSSTGVEQFF	TGTGCCAGCAGTTCGACAGGGGTTGAGCAGTTCTTC
TRBV28	TRBJ2-1	TRBD2	NA	CASSSGGAFNNEQFF	TGTGCCAGCAGTTCCGGGGGGGCCTTCAACAATGAGCAGTTCTTC
TRBV5-1	TRBJ2-3	NA	few	CASSASTDTRYF	TGCGCCAGCAGCGCGTCTACAGATACGCGGTATTTT
TRBV7-9	TRBJ1-3	NA	NA	CASSPQAGGNTIYF	TGTGCCAGCAGCCCTCAGGCGGGAGGAAACACCATATATTTT
TRBV20-1	TRBJ1-1	TRBD1	NA	CSATLLGTGINTEAFF	TGCAGTGCTACACTTTTAGGGACAGGGATTAACACTGAAGCTTTCTTT
TRBV27	TRBJ1-2	NA	NA	CASRGLRRGTNGYTF	TGTGCCAGCAGGGGCCTTCGCCGGGGAACTAATGGCTACACCTTC
TRBV4-3	TRBJ1-2	NA	NA	CASSQAPGEGYGYTF	TGCGCCAGCAGCCAAGCCCCAGGAGAGGGGTATGGCTACACCTTC
TRBV6-5	TRBJ2-1	TRBD2	few	CASSYPHTGTSGGYNEQFF	TGTGCCAGCAGTTACCCACACACCGGGACTAGCGGGGGATACAATGAGCAGTTCTTC
TRBV20-1	TRBJ1-5	NA	few	CSAKSAALSNQPQHF	TGCAGTGCCAAATCCGCCGCCCTTAGCAATCAGCCCCAGCATTTT
TRBV10-3	TRBJ1-1	TRBD1	NA	CAISRGDRTEAFF	TGTGCCATCAGCAGGGGGGATCGCACTGAAGCTTTCTTT
TRBV12-3/TRBV12-4	TRBJ2-3	NA	NA	CASSLESGEITTDTQYF	TGTGCCAGCAGTTTAGAGTCCGGGGAGATAACCACAGATACGCAGTATTTT
TRBV10-3	TRBJ2-1	NA	NA	CAISPQTGTFYNERFF	TGTGCCATCAGTCCCCAAACCGGGACATTTTACAATGAGCGGTTCTTC
TRBV6-6	TRBJ2-7	NA	NA	CASINRVNEQYF	TGTGCCAGCATCAACAGGGTTAACGAGCAGTACTTC
TRBV30	TRBJ1-1	NA	NA	CAWGQMYEAFF	TGTGCCTGGGGACAGATGTATGAAGCTTTCTTT
TRBV27	TRBJ1-1	NA	few	CASSPIPNTGGAFF	TGTGCCAGCAGCCCCATCCCCAATACAGGCGGCGCTTTCTTT
TRBV27	TRBJ1-6	TRBD1	NA	CASTLTGGNSPLHF	TGTGCCAGCACCCTGACAGGGGGAAATTCACCCCTCCACTTT
TRBV20-1	TRBJ2-2	NA	NA	CSARTEANTGELFF	TGCAGTGCTAGGACTGAAGCGAACACCGGGGAGCTGTTTTTT
TRBV6-2/TRBV6-3	TRBJ2-3	TRBD2	few	CASSSRSGGGTDTQYF	TGTGCCAGCAGCAGCCGCAGCGGGGGGGGAACAGATACGCAGTATTTT
TRBV6-1	TRBJ2-3	NA	NA	CLSLLTGEGADTQYF	TGTCTCAGCCTCTTGACAGGGGAGGGGGCAGATACGCAGTATTTT
TRBV6-5	TRBJ2-3	TRBD2	NA	CASSSTLAGLTDTQYF	TGTGCCAGCAGTTCGACCCTAGCGGGGCTCACAGATACGCAGTATTTT
TRBV10-3	TRBJ1-2	NA	NA	CAIRETQGYGYTF	TGTGCCATCAGGGAGACACAGGGATACGGCTACACCTTC
TRBV7-2	TRBJ1-5	NA	NA	CASSFGQSTQHF	TGTGCCAGCAGCTTCGGACAGTCCACCCAGCATTTT
TRBV4-1	TRBJ1-5	NA	NA	CASSQEFHGDQPQHF	TGCGCCAGCAGCCAAGAGTTTCACGGCGATCAGCCCCAGCATTTT
TRBV14	TRBJ2-3	TRBD2	few	CASSRLGGGRLETDTQYF	TGTGCCAGCAGCCGGCTTGGCGGGGGGCGTCTAGAGACAGATACGCAGTATTTT
TRBV4-1	TRBJ2-1	NA	NA	CASSQDEGVNSEQFF	TGCGCCAGCAGCCAAGATGAGGGCGTAAACAGTGAGCAGTTCTTC
TRBV28	TRBJ2-7	NA	NA	CASSGGEAGNYEQYF	TGTGCCAGCAGTGGGGGAGAGGCGGGGAACTACGAGCAGTACTTC